This TCR beta chain was recorded in a study of CD8 T cells in Susac syndrome. Across the whole study: Blood was drawn from patients with Susac syndrome. At that point, they were therapy-naive, on corticosteroids, or on intravenous immunoglobulin alone.

Study-level findings and limits: The study admitted that it had a relatively small number of individuals in its TCR sequencing and HLA analysis.

Random hexamers were used to reverse transcribe an amount of about 0.45 to 1 ug RNA. A multiplex approach, immunoSEQ multiplex PCR, amplified TCR beta CDR3 across 54 Vbeta and 13 Jbeta. TCRdb re-analysed the immunoSEQ multiplex PCR reads in MiXCR, keeping a single row per CDR3 protein. The sample has 160,000 or so distinct CDR3 sequences; approximately 94% are singletons. The CDR3 has 15 residues. V gave up 9 bases and J gave up 1 base, with 19 bases separating them. Germline CDR1 and CDR2: LNHNV and YYDKDF (reference sequence). To note about this clonotype: Its target is unknown.

Sequencing used CD4+ T cells from PBMCs. The sequence was obtained from a human donor with Susac syndrome. V and J are TRBV15 and TRBJ2-7; D might be TRBD1 or TRBD2, each matching 5 bases. The CDR3 protein is CATPLAQGRSYEQYF. The CDR3 DNA is TGTGCCACTCCACTCGCGCAGGGACGGTCCTACGAGCAGTACTTC. The entire variable domain, with the rest obtained from reference TRBV15 and TRBJ2-7, is as follows: DAMVIQNPRYQVTQFGKPVTLSCSQTLNHNVMYWYQQKSSQAPKLLFHYYDKDFNNEADTPDNFQSRRPNTSFCFLDIRSPGLGDTAMYLCATPLAQGRSYEQYFGPGTRLTVT.